This TCR beta chain was obtained from a study of shared clonotypes between healthy human individuals (TCRdb year 2020). General notes on the study: The cohort included three men and a couple of women between 18 and 49 years of age. For each donor, CD4 naive and CD4 memory were each given three plates, CD8 naive was given two plates, and CD8 memory was given one plate. Per donor, leukapheresis produced somewhere between about 0.9 and 9.5 billion PBMCs. To estimate repertoire size and how much clonotype sharing occurs between individuals, the study deeply sequenced the blood TCR repertoires of several healthy adults. To increase sequencing depth and limit assay-specific biases, TCR repertoire library preparation and sequencing were carried out by different laboratories using diverse techniques. Study-wide conclusions, independent of this receptor: Pairwise subsampling led to the expectation that sequencing depth would affect the degree of clonotype sharing among donors. Larger estimated clonotype richness was generally found for naive subsets than for memory subsets. Higher generation probabilities were observed for clonotypes shared by all four sorted-subset donors than for non-shared clonotypes. Because the study included a small number of donors, the genetic and exposure-history diversity represented was limited. Sampling was restricted to blood, and TCR repertoires in tissues likely differ from the TCR repertoires found in blood. Incomplete sequencing was indicated by rarefaction of sorted-subset datasets, despite the large sequencing depth. Sharing across a handful of donors was observed for around 5% of naive CD4, under 4% of naive CD8, 2% to 2.5% of memory CD4, and roughly 0.4% of memory CD8 clonotypes.

TCR CDR3 regions were amplified from genomic DNA by multiplex PCR using the deep immunoSEQ assay. Extracted genomic DNA from each cell subset was spread evenly across all wells of several immunoSEQ 96-well plates, with each plate serving as a replicate. Each replicate PCR for sorted subsets received about 210 ng genomic DNA, equal to tens of thousands of T cell genomes. Purified libraries were measured with a Qubit 3.0 fluorometer, size-checked on a Bioanalyzer 2100, and measured again with the KAPA Library Quantification kit. A separate single-read 150-cycle Illumina NextSeq 550 flow cell was used to sequence each immunoSEQ 96-well plate. The authors processed their data as follows. Because the immunoSEQ output included only junctional sequences and no quality scores, the filtering could not be the same as the filtering used for full-length reads. To assign V/J genes and CDR3, sequences were annotated against IMGT germline references using PyIR, a Python wrapper for IgBLAST v1.9. Reads were filtered out if the reads had weak V/J assignments (E-value above 1e-6), no CDR3, stop codons, out-of-frame junctions, or ambiguous translated residues. V3J clonotypes were defined as sequences sharing an identical inferred V gene, J gene, and CDR3 amino acid sequence. To compute the percentage overlap between repertoires, the number of shared unique clonotypes was divided by the size of the smaller repertoire. Three approaches were used to assess repertoire richness: RTK rarefaction, the Chao1 estimator, and Recon v2.1 estimates of unobserved clonotypes. For all TCRbeta clonotypes obtained by the gDNA method from a few donors, generation probabilities were computed with OLGA. TCRdb stores this immuneACCESS table with in-frame sequences only. Part of the clones is absent; in the studies checked, under half of the shortfall reflects unresolved V genes, and no reason is known for the rest. V and J calls and clone size follow that table, whereas D and trimming were derived from the DNA. For this sample the table gives fewer than 800,000 clones, of which just over 90% were detected only once. The ten largest clonotypes hold approximately 22% of the sample.

CD8 naive samples consisted of CD45RO-negative cells that were positively selected for CCR7, yielding a CD45RA+CCR7+ population without TemRA cells. Healthy HIV-negative adults with no recently reported acute infections or vaccinations were included as donors. Every donor was a Caucasian adult living in Nashville, Tennessee, USA. After blood collection by leukapheresis, PBMCs were isolated using Ficoll-Histopaque density gradient centrifugation and then cryopreserved in the vapor phase of liquid nitrogen. Purity and quantity of every magnetically sorted T cell population were checked by analytical flow cytometry. From each sorted fraction, genomic DNA was isolated and quantified by UV absorbance on a Nanodrop 2000c. On this clone: There is no known antigen for this receptor. No much larger clonotype is one base removed from it; base qualities were not supplied.

What was sequenced was naive CD8+ T cells sorted from blood. Interpreted using the paper, the cell subset or site label stands for: CD45RA+CCR7+. The source of this sequence is a man aged 30 to 39 in good health.

In nucleotide form, the sequence is TGCAGCGCCAATCAGCGGGGGGATACGCAGTATTTT. This gives the protein CSANQRGDTQYF. The V and J genes are TRBV29-1 and TRBJ2-3; TRBD2 lines up with 8 middle nucleotides. Measured from the cysteine to the phenylalanine, the CDR3 is 12 residues long. The entry retains the CDR3 DNA only, 36 bases that are in frame from base 1. The germline V gene yields SQVTM for CDR1 and ANQGSEA for CDR2. The germline V end is reduced by 7 bases and the J end by 6 bases; junction bases left unmatched: 6.